These 16 T cell receptor beta chains share one sample of origin, sequenced in a study of T cell responses to AZD1222 COVID-19 vaccine. Profiling relied on immunoSEQ multiplex PCR, and the TCRdb table lists in-frame clones only, not all of them. The sample lists over 60,000 clones, over 75% occurring once. The sample in question was peripheral blood, obtained on day 0 of AZD1222 vaccination. These TCRs come from an adult in good health.

The chain links TRBV5-5 to TRBJ2-2; 8 bases fit TRBD1. With V trimmed by 2 bases and J by 6 bases, 6 bases remained unmatched. The length of the CDR3 is 15 residues. Germline V gene lookup returns CDR1 SGHKS and CDR2 YYEKEE (reference sequence). CDR3 coding DNA: TGTGCCAGCAGCTTAAGACAGGGGAGCGCCGGGGAGCTGTTTTTT. Translation gives CASSLRQGSAGELFF.

This clone was detected only once. This sequence joins TRBV30 and TRBJ1-1; the D is unclear. This CDR3 spans 11 amino acids. V was trimmed by 2 bases and J by 6 bases, leaving 7 bases between them. CDR1 GTSNPN and CDR2 SVGIG come from the germline V gene (reference sequence). The CDR3 loop is CAWSIRAEAFF. For the CDR3, the DNA is TGTGCCTGGAGTATCCGGGCTGAAGCTTTCTTT.

The gene calls are TRBV29-1 and TRBJ1-6; 8 bases match TRBD1. This CDR3 spans 13 amino acids. Losses at the gene ends were 5 bases for V and 7 bases for J; bases not matched to a gene: 4. The V gene's germline CDR1 is SQVTM and CDR2 ANQGSEA. CDR3 amino acids: CSVSTGGNSPLHF. DNA of the CDR3: TGCAGCGTTTCTACAGGGGGGAATTCACCCCTCCACTTT. Complete variable domain (other parts from reference TRBV29-1 and TRBJ1-6): SAVISQKPSRDICQRGTSLTIQCQVDSQVTMMFWYRQQPGQSLTLIATANQGSEATYESGFVIDKFPISRPNLTFSTLTVSNMSPEDSSIYLCSVSTGGNSPLHFGNGTRLTVT.

The gene calls are TRBV2 and TRBJ1-6, with a weak D call TRBD1 (6 bases). This CDR3 has 15 amino acids. Germline CDR1 and CDR2: SNHLY and FYNNEI. V lost 6 bases and J lost 0, with 9 bases in between. The CDR3 bases are TGTGCCAGCAGCGGACAGCTCTCCTATAATTCACCCCTCCACTTT. Its protein product is CASSGQLSYNSPLHF.

The chain uses TRBV28 and TRBJ1-2, with 8 bases matching TRBD1. The germline V gene has CDR1 MDHEN and CDR2 SYDVKM. V dropped 6 bases and J dropped 3; count of bases not matched to a gene: 0. This CDR3 spans 12 amino acids. For the CDR3, the DNA is TGTGCCAGCAGGACAGGGGACTATGGCTACACCTTC. Translated: CASRTGDYGYTF.

CDR3 region: CASSRGQGPYNEQFF. Here the CDR3 DNA reads TGTGCCAGCAGCAGGGGACAGGGACCCTACAATGAGCAGTTCTTC. The chain recombines TRBV6-5 with TRBJ2-1; 9 nucleotides match TRBD1. CDR3 length: 15 amino acids. The V and J ends lost 6 bases and 2 bases, in that order; junction bases with no gene match: 5. In germline, CDR1 is MNHEY, CDR2 SVGAGI.

The V call is TRBV15, the J call TRBJ1-2; the D gene is possibly TRBD1 (5 bases). The CDR3 length is 14 residues. Germline lookup yields CDR1 LNHNV and CDR2 YYDKDF (reference sequence). Between the trimmed V and J ends, which lost 2 bases and 11 bases, there was a span of 18 bases. CDR3 loop: CATSRSVDNWGYTF. The CDR3, as DNA: TGTGCCACCAGCAGATCGGTGGACAACTGGGGATACACCTTC.

The V gene is TRBV24-1, the J gene TRBJ2-3; D could derive from TRBD1 or TRBD2 (7 bases each). The CDR3 length is 16 residues. The ends were cut back, 5 bases at V and 4 bases at J, with 18 bases in the middle. CDR1 is KGHDR and CDR2 is SFDVKD in the germline V gene. The CDR3, as DNA: TGTGCCACCAGTGCCCCGACAGGGAGGGTGCCAGATACGCAGTATTTT. Its translation is CATSAPTGRVPDTQYF.

The chain uses TRBV27 and TRBJ1-6, with D maybe TRBD1 (5 bases). CDR1 is MNHEY and CDR2 is SMNVEV in the germline V gene (reference sequence). The V end was cut by 2 bases, the J end by 9 bases, with 11 bases between. The CDR3 has 14 amino acids. CDR3 in amino acids: CASSLTQGSSPLHF. CDR3 DNA sequence: TGTGCCAGCAGTTTAACCCAGGGCAGTTCACCCCTCCACTTT.

Only a few counts were recorded for this clone. The V gene is TRBV7-9, the J gene TRBJ2-2; 8 nucleotides align to TRBD1. CDR3 length: 16 amino acids. Germline V lookup: CDR1 SEHNR, CDR2 FQNEAQ (reference sequence). The ends lost 2 bases at V and 0 bases at J; junction bases unmatched: 2. CDR3 nucleotides: TGTGCCAGCAGCTTATCACAGGGGGCGAACACCGGGGAGCTGTTTTTT. It encodes CASSLSQGANTGELFF.

The chain is built from TRBV18 and TRBJ1-1; D is perhaps TRBD1 (6 bases). This CDR3 has 12 residues. Trimming took 5 bases from V and 9 from J, leaving 13 bases between them. Germline V gene data show CDR1 as KGHSH and CDR2 as LQKENI. The CDR3 sequence is CASSRGQVKAFF. CDR3 in DNA: TGTGCCAGCTCAAGGGGACAAGTCAAAGCTTTCTTT.

The rearrangement joins TRBV9 to TRBJ2-6, with TRBD2 identical over 7 bases. V trimming: 6 bases; J trimming: 0 bases; junction bases outside the gene matches: 3. There are 15 residues in the CDR3. The germline V gene has CDR1 SGDLS and CDR2 YYNGEE. The CDR3 loop reads CASKRGASGANVLTF. CDR3 coding DNA: TGTGCCAGCAAGCGGGGTGCCTCTGGGGCCAACGTCCTGACTTTC. Looking up the rest from reference TRBV9 and TRBJ2-6 gives the full variable domain: DSGVTQTPKHLITATGQRVTLRCSPRSGDLSVYWYQQSLDQGLQFLIQYYNGEERAKGNILERFSAQQFPDLHSELNLSSLELGDSALYFCASKRGASGANVLTFGAGSRLTVL.

The rearrangement uses TRBV27 and TRBJ1-1, with D uncertain. This CDR3 is 15 amino acids long. The V end was cut by 6 bases, the J end by 6 bases, with 20 bases between. Germline V gene data show CDR1 as MNHEY and CDR2 as SMNVEV (reference sequence). This CDR3 reads CASSPFAPRQSEAFF. The CDR3 DNA reads as TGTGCCAGCAGCCCCTTCGCTCCGCGGCAGTCTGAAGCTTTCTTT.

This rearrangement joins TRBV5-1 to TRBJ1-1, with 8 bases that match TRBD1. The ends lost 2 bases at V and 3 bases at J; junction bases unmatched: 9. The CDR3 consists of 16 residues. Germline V gene lookup returns CDR1 SGHRS and CDR2 YFSETQ. The CDR3, as DNA: TGCGCCAGCAGCTTTGCCAGGGGGCGTGCGGACACTGAAGCTTTCTTT. Its protein product is CASSFARGRADTEAFF.

V and J are TRBV13 and TRBJ1-2; 8 bases fit TRBD1. After removal of 4 bases from V and 0 bases from J, the junction contained 1 base not matched to a gene. CDR1 and CDR2 (germline): PRHDT, FYEKMQ (reference sequence). CDR3 size: 14 residues. CDR3 in amino acids: CASSSGQANYGYTF. The DNA for the CDR3 is TGTGCCAGCAGCTCGGGACAGGCTAACTATGGCTACACCTTC.

The genes are TRBV5-6 and TRBJ2-7; TRBD2 aligns across 7 bases. The CDR3 has 16 amino acids. The germline CDR1 and CDR2 sequences are SGHDT and YYEEEE. After removal of 4 bases from V and 2 bases from J, the junction contained 12 bases not matched to a gene. CDR3 in DNA: TGTGCCAGCAGCCTTTACGGGGGGACCTCGGCCTACGAGCAGTACTTC. It translates to CASSLYGGTSAYEQYF.